What follows are 24 T cell receptor beta chains derived from one specimen sequenced in a study of early T cells in non-severe SARS-CoV-2 infection. TCRdb called the 5' RACE reads again in MiXCR, with one record for every CDR3 protein. The sample shows tens of thousands of distinct CDR3 sequences, approximately 14% of them seen only once. The sequenced material came from whole blood. The receptors come from an adult who was a healthcare worker with PCR-confirmed SARS-CoV-2 infection or an uninfected control (not recorded which).

The genes are TRBV4-1 and TRBJ2-7, with D unresolved. The CDR3 is made up of 16 amino acids. Germline lookup yields CDR1 MGHRA and CDR2 YSYEKL. V lost 3 bases to trimming and J lost 5 bases, with 20 bases between them. Written as DNA, the CDR3 is TGCGCCAGCAGCCAGCCGATGCGTGGAGTAAATAACGAGCAGTACTTC. This encodes CASSQPMRGVNNEQYF.

V and J are TRBV2 and TRBJ1-2, with D uncertain. The length of the CDR3 is 13 residues. Per germline, CDR1 SNHLY and CDR2 FYNNEI. V lost 1 base to trimming and J lost 3 bases, with 6 bases between them. The CDR3 loop is CASSEVADYGYTF. DNA of the CDR3: TGTGCCAGCAGTGAAGTAGCAGACTATGGCTACACCTTC.

This clonotype has a handful of counts. The chain uses TRBV27 and TRBJ2-7; 8 positions match TRBD1. The trim removed 3 bases at V and 4 bases at J, leaving 5 bases unmatched. The germline V gene encodes CDR1 MNHEY and CDR2 SMNVEV (reference sequence). The CDR3 has 14 amino acids. CDR3 protein: CASSLTGANYEQYF. The CDR3 DNA reads as TGTGCCAGCAGTTTGACAGGGGCGAATTACGAGCAGTACTTC.

The chain recombines TRBV11-2 with TRBJ1-4; 7 nucleotides match TRBD1. From germline, CDR1 is SGHAT and CDR2 FQNNGV. CDR3 length: 18 residues. The V and J ends lost 4 bases and 4 bases, in that order; junction bases with no gene match: 15. Here the CDR3 reads CASSSDPNLRDSNEKLFF. The CDR3 DNA reads as TGTGCCAGCAGCTCCGACCCCAACCTCCGGGACAGTAATGAAAAACTGTTTTTT. Full variable domain (remainder filled in from reference TRBV11-2 and TRBJ1-4): EAGVAQSPRYKIIEKRQSVAFWCNPISGHATLYWYQQILGQGPKLLIQFQNNGVVDDSQLPKDRFSAERLKGVDSTLKIQPAKLEDSAVYLCASSSDPNLRDSNEKLFFGSGTQLSVL.

Only a few counts were recorded for this clonotype. The chain uses TRBV7-6 and TRBJ1-6; 8 bases align to TRBD1. After removal of 1 base from V and 10 bases from J, the junction contained 12 bases not matched to a gene. CDR3 size: 17 residues. Per the germline V gene, CDR1 is SGHVS and CDR2 is FNYEAQ. The DNA of the CDR3 is TGTGCCAGCAGCTTAGGACCTGGACAGGGACAAGTCTCACCCCTCCACTTT. Translating gives CASSLGPGQGQVSPLHF.

By sample share, this clonotype is medium-sized. The chain employs TRBV7-9 and TRBJ2-1, with 13 positions matching TRBD2. Germline CDR1 reads SEHNR; CDR2 reads FQNEAQ (reference sequence). The junction had 4 bases not matched to a gene; V was cut back by 4 bases and J by 7 bases. The CDR3 is made up of 15 amino acids. DNA for the CDR3: TGTGCCAGCAGCTCGGGACTAGCGGGATTAAATGAGCAGTTCTTC. It codes for CASSSGLAGLNEQFF. Looking up the rest from reference TRBV7-9 and TRBJ2-1 gives the full variable domain: DTGVSQNPRHKITKRGQNVTFRCDPISEHNRLYWYRQTLGQGPEFLTYFQNEAQLEKSRLLSDRFSAERPKGSFSTLEIQRTEQGDSAMYLCASSSGLAGLNEQFFGPGTRLTVL.

This clonotype has ten or more counts. The rearrangement uses TRBV18 and TRBJ2-7; D is ambiguous. Trimming removed 4 bases at V and 0 bases at J, with 16 bases between. Germline V gives CDR1 KGHSH, CDR2 LQKENI. The CDR3 covers 16 residues. CDR3 sequence: CASSRPLGPASYEQYF. Written as DNA, the CDR3 is TGTGCCAGCTCACGACCACTGGGTCCTGCCTCCTACGAGCAGTACTTC.

This clonotype has ten or more counts. The chain recombines TRBV5-1 with TRBJ1-1; D uncertain. This CDR3 is 12 amino acids long. Germline V gene sequence: CDR1 SGHRS, CDR2 YFSETQ. Trimming took 0 bases from V and 7 from J, leaving 7 bases between them. The CDR3 loop is CASSLVSDEAFF. The DNA for the CDR3 is TGCGCCAGCAGCTTGGTATCCGATGAAGCTTTCTTT.

The chain has TRBV19 and TRBJ2-3, with 9 bases that match TRBD2. The CDR3 has 15 residues. The germline gives CDR1 LNHDA, CDR2 SQIVND (reference sequence). The V gene end was trimmed by 7 bases and the J gene end by 0 bases; junction bases not matched to a gene: 5. The DNA of the CDR3 is TGTGCCAGTATGACTAGCGGTCATAGCACAGATACGCAGTATTTT. Translating gives CASMTSGHSTDTQYF.

The genes are TRBV7-9 and TRBJ2-7; TRBD1 matches at 7 bases. CDR1 and CDR2 (germline): SEHNR, FQNEAQ (reference sequence). After removal of 5 bases from V and 3 bases from J, the junction contained 7 bases not matched to a gene. This CDR3 is 14 amino acids long. The CDR3 region has the DNA TGTGCCAGCAGCATCAGACAGGGCTACTACGAGCAGTACTTC. Its protein product is CASSIRQGYYEQYF.

A few counts support this clonotype. J is TRBJ1-1 and V is TRBV14; TRBD1 matches 7 bases. Trimming removed 1 base from V and 4 bases from J; junction bases left unmatched: 9. The germline gives CDR1 SGHDN, CDR2 FVKESK. This CDR3 is 16 amino acids long. The chain's CDR3 is CASSQALSRGVTEAFF. The CDR3, as DNA: TGTGCCAGCAGCCAAGCCTTATCCAGGGGGGTCACTGAAGCTTTCTTT.

V and J are TRBV6-6 and TRBJ1-6; D is ambiguous. The CDR3 spans 15 residues. Trimming shortened V by 6 bases and J by 0 bases, and 9 bases separated the two germline ends. The germline V gene has CDR1 MNHNY and CDR2 SVGAGI (reference sequence). The CDR3 DNA sequence: TGTGCCAGCAGCGACGGGAGCTCCTATAATTCACCCCTCCACTTT. It is translated as CASSDGSSYNSPLHF.

In this sample, this clonotype turned up many times. The J gene is TRBJ2-7, the V gene TRBV9; TRBD1 might be the D (5 bases). The CDR3 covers 14 residues. The V end was cut by 3 bases, the J end by 0 bases, with 10 bases between. Germline V CDR1 and CDR2: SGDLS, YYNGEE. As DNA, the CDR3 is TGTGCCAGCAGCGCGACAGACCTCTCCTACGAGCAGTACTTC. Protein sequence: CASSATDLSYEQYF.

This clonotype was counted only a few times. The V gene is TRBV9, the J gene TRBJ2-1; D is ambiguous. Trimming took off 0 bases at V and 6 bases at J, with 4 bases between the two ends. Germline V gene lookup returns CDR1 SGDLS and CDR2 YYNGEE. This CDR3 region has 12 residues. As DNA, the CDR3 is TGTGCCAGCAGCGTAGACCTCAATGAGCAGTTCTTC. It encodes CASSVDLNEQFF.

This clonotype appeared a few times. This chain joins TRBV9 and TRBJ2-7; D is perhaps TRBD1 (5 bases). The length of the CDR3 is 16 residues. Germline V lookup: CDR1 SGDLS, CDR2 YYNGEE. Trimming removed 3 bases from V and 1 base from J, with 17 bases in between. This CDR3 is CASSGQGPQGSYEQYF. Written as DNA, the CDR3 is TGTGCCAGCAGCGGCCAGGGTCCTCAAGGATCCTACGAGCAGTACTTC.

The V and J genes are TRBV20-1 and TRBJ1-5, with 9 bases fitting TRBD1. This CDR3 contains 16 residues. With V trimmed by 5 bases and J by 7 bases, 15 bases remained unmatched. Looked up from germline, CDR1 is DFQATT and CDR2 is SNEGSKA (reference sequence). In DNA form, the CDR3 reads TGCAGTGCTCGACCGAACAGGGGGCGATCGCGACAGCCCCAGCATTTT. Protein sequence: CSARPNRGRSRQPQHF.

This clonotype was picked up a small number of times. The genes are TRBV18 and TRBJ2-3; 9 bases map to TRBD2. The CDR3 is made up of 16 amino acids. The J segment lost 0 bases and the V segment lost 1 base, leaving 2 bases of the junction unmatched. Per the germline V gene, CDR1 is KGHSH and CDR2 is LQKENI. In DNA, the CDR3 is TGTGCCAGCTCACCACGAAGCGGGGGGAGCACAGATACGCAGTATTTT. Amino acid sequence: CASSPRSGGSTDTQYF.

This clonotype was seen many times. The chain has TRBV12-3 or TRBV12-4 and TRBJ2-7; a possible D gene is TRBD1 (5 bases). This CDR3 has 14 amino acids. Trimming pared 3 bases from V and 6 bases from J, leaving 15 bases between. The CDR3 region is CASSFRAGPAEQYF. The CDR3, as DNA: TGTGCCAGCAGTTTCAGGGCAGGACCTGCCGAGCAGTACTTC.

The chain combines TRBV12-3 or TRBV12-4 with TRBJ1-5; D is unresolved. The CDR3 runs 15 residues. Trimming cost V 1 base and J 4 bases, with 11 bases left between them. This CDR3 reads CASSLEYQVNQPQHF. The CDR3 nucleotides read TGTGCCAGCAGTTTAGAGTATCAAGTAAATCAGCCCCAGCATTTT.

V gene TRBV7-6 combines with J gene TRBJ1-1, with 10 bases fitting TRBD1. Unmatched junction bases numbered 3, after V lost 5 bases and J lost 0 bases. There are 15 residues in the CDR3. Per germline, CDR1 SGHVS and CDR2 FNYEAQ. The CDR3 DNA reads as TGTGCCAGCAGCCGGGGGACAGGGGTGAACACTGAAGCTTTCTTT. It translates to CASSRGTGVNTEAFF.

This chain connects TRBV5-4 to TRBJ1-1; D perhaps matches TRBD1 (5 bases). The length of the CDR3 is 12 residues. V lost 2 bases to trimming and J lost 6 bases, with 8 bases between them. Looked up from germline, CDR1 is SGHNT and CDR2 is YYREEE (reference sequence). DNA for the CDR3: TGTGCCAGCAGCTTTGGGGGTTCTGAAGCTTTCTTT. Its protein is CASSFGGSEAFF.

The genes are TRBV29-1 and TRBJ1-4, with a possible D match to TRBD1 (5 bases). Germline V gives CDR1 SQVTM, CDR2 ANQGSEA. V lost 6 bases, J lost 6 bases, and 14 bases lay in between. The CDR3 is made up of 13 amino acids. The CDR3 bases are TGCAGCGTCCTCCCTGGGACCGATGAAAAACTGTTTTTT. It yields the protein CSVLPGTDEKLFF.

The V gene is TRBV29-1, the J gene TRBJ2-4; D gene unclear. CDR1 is SQVTM and CDR2 is ANQGSEA in the germline V gene. Trimming stripped 7 bases from V and 1 base from J, with 20 bases between. The CDR3 length is 16 residues. The chain's CDR3 is CSGVFTAVGAKNIQYF. The DNA of the CDR3 is TGCAGCGGAGTTTTTACAGCCGTAGGGGCCAAAAACATTCAGTACTTC. Full variable domain (remainder filled in from reference TRBV29-1 and TRBJ2-4): SAVISQKPSRDICQRGTSLTIQCQVDSQVTMMFWYRQQPGQSLTLIATANQGSEATYESGFVIDKFPISRPNLTFSTLTVSNMSPEDSSIYLCSGVFTAVGAKNIQYFGAGTRLSVL.

This clonotype was counted between two and nine times. This chain uses TRBV13 with TRBJ2-3, with 7 nucleotides matching TRBD2. V was pared by 5 bases and J by 2 bases, with 22 bases of the junction left unmatched. This CDR3 has 20 amino acids. Germline CDR1 PRHDT, CDR2 FYEKMQ (reference sequence). DNA of the CDR3: TGTGCCAGCAGCCCGCGTACTGTCATCACTAGCGAGAAGTTCACAGATACGCAGTATTTT. Amino acid sequence: CASSPRTVITSEKFTDTQYF.